Each of the 31 T cell receptor beta chains below was sequenced from the same sample in a study of T cell repertoires and HLA-DP antigens. Produced via immunoSEQ multiplex PCR; TCRdb's table is partial and in-frame only. The repertoire holds more than 90,000 clones, with nearly 95% as singletons. Which antigens these TCRs recognize remains unknown. The sample taken for sequencing was CD4+ T cells from PBMCs. These receptor sequences come from a young woman in good health and CMV-seronegative.

This clone was picked up one time. The genes are TRBV5-4 and TRBJ1-3, with D unclear. CDR3 length: 15 amino acids. V lost 3 bases, J lost 2 bases, and 12 bases lay in between. In germline, CDR1 is SGHNT, CDR2 YYREEE (reference sequence). DNA of the CDR3: TGTGCCAGCAGCTCTAGATCCTCCCCTGGAAACACCATATATTTT. It translates to CASSSRSSPGNTIYF.

This sequence joins TRBV19 and TRBJ1-2; 8 positions agree with TRBD1. The CDR3 extends over 12 amino acids. V was clipped by 7 bases and J by 4 bases; unmatched bases: 2. Germline CDR1 reads LNHDA; CDR2 reads SQIVND (reference sequence). The CDR3 DNA sequence: TGTGCCAGTAAGGACAGGGCCTATGGCTACACCTTC. It translates to CASKDRAYGYTF.

This chain connects TRBV7-9 to TRBJ2-7, with TRBD2 identical over 13 bases. The CDR3 has 15 amino acids. With V trimmed by 6 bases and J by 2 bases, 4 bases remained unmatched. Germline V gene lookup returns CDR1 SEHNR and CDR2 FQNEAQ (reference sequence). The CDR3 DNA sequence: TGTGCCAGCAGTACAGGGACTAGCGGGACCTACGAGCAGTACTTC. Protein: CASSTGTSGTYEQYF.

The CDR3 nucleotides are TGTGCCAGCAGCTCCCCCGTGGGCAGCTCCTATAATTCACCCCTCCACTTT. It translates to CASSSPVGSSYNSPLHF. The gene calls are TRBV27 and TRBJ1-6; D is uncertain. The CDR3 runs to 17 residues. CDR1 MNHEY and CDR2 SMNVEV come from the germline V gene (reference sequence). V was clipped by 6 bases and J by 0 bases, with 15 bases between them.

V and J are TRBV10-3 and TRBJ2-6; D gene uncertain. Germline V CDR1 and CDR2: ENHRY, SYGVKD. V lost 7 bases, J lost 1 base, and 11 bases lay in between. The CDR3 extends over 15 amino acids. The CDR3 reads CAITSQLSGANVLTF. The CDR3 nucleotides are TGTGCCATCACCAGTCAATTATCTGGGGCCAACGTCCTGACTTTC.

By share of the sample, this clone is medium-sized. V usage is TRBV5-4 and J usage is TRBJ1-1; no definite D call. Germline loops: CDR1 SGHNT, CDR2 YYREEE (reference sequence). The CDR3 is 14 amino acids. V lost 0 bases and J 2 bases, leaving 8 bases between the germline ends. The CDR3 sequence: CASSLEWGNTEAFF. CDR3 coding DNA: TGTGCCAGCAGCTTGGAGTGGGGAAACACTGAAGCTTTCTTT.

V and J are TRBV19 and TRBJ1-5; D unresolved. V lost 5 bases and J lost 7, with 12 bases in between. This CDR3 is built from 13 residues. Germline values: CDR1 LNHDA, CDR2 SQIVND (reference sequence). CDR3 bases: TGTGCCAGTAGTGGGAGTTTCGCCCAGCCCCAGCATTTT. Amino acids: CASSGSFAQPQHF.

This clone was seen a few times. This chain links TRBV6-5 with TRBJ1-6, with a possible D match to TRBD1 (5 bases). V lost 6 bases and J 8 bases, leaving 11 bases between the germline ends. Germline CDR1 is MNHEY and CDR2 is SVGAGI. The CDR3 extends over 13 amino acids. CDR3 residues: CASRRQGYSPLHF. The CDR3 DNA sequence: TGTGCCAGCAGGCGTCAGGGTTATTCACCCCTCCACTTT.

The chain has TRBV18 and TRBJ2-7; D is possibly TRBD2 (5 bases). This CDR3 has 15 amino acids. Trimming removed 2 bases from V and 2 bases from J, with 13 bases in between. CDR1 is KGHSH and CDR2 is LQKENI in the germline V gene. The CDR3 coding sequence is TGTGCCAGCTCACCAGGACGGGGTCCCGCCTACGAGCAGTACGTC. Its protein product is CASSPGRGPAYEQYV.

The J gene is TRBJ2-7, the V gene TRBV6-5; the match to TRBD2 covers 7 bases. Looked up from germline, CDR1 is MNHEY and CDR2 is SVGAGI. The V gene end was trimmed by 6 bases and the J gene end by 4 bases; junction bases not matched to a gene: 9. The CDR3 is made up of 14 amino acids. The CDR3 here is CASSPRAGVYEQYF. The CDR3, as DNA: TGTGCCAGCAGCCCCCGGGCGGGAGTGTACGAGCAGTACTTC.

The rearrangement links TRBV6-6 to TRBJ2-1; D perhaps matches TRBD2 (7 bases). Germline values: CDR1 MNHNY, CDR2 SVGAGI (reference sequence). The ends were cut back, 2 bases at V and 3 bases at J, with 11 bases in the middle. CDR3 size: 15 residues. CDR3 bases: TGTGCCAGCAGTTACGCGGGGGCGCTCTACAATGAGCAGTTCTTC. As protein: CASSYAGALYNEQFF.

The J gene is TRBJ2-1, the V gene TRBV6-5; D gene ambiguous. Germline V lookup: CDR1 MNHEY, CDR2 SVGAGI. This CDR3 is built from 16 residues. With 4 bases removed from V and 1 base from J, the gap between germline ends came to 14 bases. The CDR3, as DNA: TGTGCCAGCAGTTCCCTAACGTCCCTGTCCTACAATGAGCAGTTCTTC. Its translation is CASSSLTSLSYNEQFF.

This clone came up once. This chain joins TRBV14 and TRBJ2-1; possibly TRBD2 for D (7 bases). V lost 2 bases and J 0 bases, leaving 20 bases between the germline ends. Germline lookup yields CDR1 SGHDN and CDR2 FVKESK. The CDR3 has 19 residues. The CDR3 is CASSQRGGRTLSSYNEQFF. The CDR3 region has the DNA TGTGCCAGCAGCCAAAGGGGGGGCCGGACCTTAAGCTCCTACAATGAGCAGTTCTTC.

The CDR3 protein is CASSWGAQETYNEQFF. The CDR3 DNA follows: TGTGCCAGCAGCTGGGGGGCACAGGAGACCTACAATGAGCAGTTCTTC. V gene TRBV5-6 combines with J gene TRBJ2-1; D may be TRBD1 or TRBD2 (6 bases each). Germline V gene data show CDR1 as SGHDT and CDR2 as YYEEEE. The CDR3 totals 16 residues. The germline V and J ends were trimmed by 3 bases and 2 bases, with 15 bases remaining between them.

The rearrangement joins TRBV23-1 to TRBJ2-7; D perhaps matches TRBD2 (6 bases). Being an ORF, TRBV23-1 has a function that is uncertain. V was shortened by 2 bases and J by 1 base, with 18 bases between the two germline ends. CDR3 size: 17 residues. This CDR3 is CASSQGSRGSSSYEQYV. In DNA, the CDR3 is TGCGCCAGCAGTCAAGGAAGTCGGGGGAGTAGTTCCTACGAGCAGTACGTC.

This clone was seen a single time. The CDR3 coding sequence is TGCGCCAGCAGCTTGAGGTACGGTGAGCAGTTCTTC. Translating it yields CASSLRYGEQFF. The chain recombines TRBV5-1 with TRBJ2-1; D call uncertain. The CDR3 totals 12 residues. The germline gives CDR1 SGHRS, CDR2 YFSETQ. Between the trimmed V and J ends, which lost 1 base and 9 bases, there was a span of 8 bases.

The chain uses TRBV7-2 and TRBJ1-5; maybe TRBD1 (5 bases). V was trimmed by 5 bases and J by 4 bases, leaving 9 bases between them. The germline gives CDR1 SGHTA, CDR2 FQGNSA. The CDR3 loop spans 13 amino acids. CDR3 residues: CASSLRENQPQHF. CDR3 sequence (DNA): TGTGCCAGCAGCCTCAGGGAAAATCAGCCCCAGCATTTT.

The chain carries TRBV7-9 and TRBJ2-2; 9 bases agree with TRBD1. The CDR3 sequence is 15 residues long. The V and J ends lost 2 bases and 5 bases, in that order; junction bases with no gene match: 3. The germline V gene has CDR1 SEHNR and CDR2 FQNEAQ (reference sequence). The CDR3 region has the DNA TGTGCCAGCAGCTTACGACAGGGGGGTACCGGGGAGCTGTTTTTT. Residues: CASSLRQGGTGELFF.

As to this clone: The junction departs from the called germline gene at one end, perhaps through a read error. The V call is TRBV2, the J call TRBJ1-2, with D possibly TRBD1 on 5 matching bases. Germline V gives CDR1 SNHLY, CDR2 FYNNEI. The CDR3 runs to 14 residues. The CDR3 loop reads CASREGVSDYGYTF. The CDR3 bases are TGTGCCAGCAGGGAAGGGGTTTCGGACTATGGCTACACCTTC.

The table lists this clone with a few counts. V is TRBV2 and J is TRBJ1-2; D is unclear. This CDR3 has 13 amino acids. Trimming cost V 4 bases and J 0 bases, with 6 bases left between them. Per germline, CDR1 SNHLY and CDR2 FYNNEI. The CDR3 sequence is CASSGQTNYGYTF. The CDR3 nucleotides are TGTGCCAGCAGTGGTCAGACTAACTATGGCTACACCTTC.

This chain joins TRBV6-1 and TRBJ2-7, with TRBD2 as a possible D gene (5 bases). Trimming took 6 bases from V and 3 from J, leaving 15 bases between them. The CDR3 runs to 14 residues. Germline V CDR1 and CDR2: MNHNS, SASEGT. CDR3 in DNA: TGTGCCAGCAGAAGACGGGGATATAACTACGAGCAGTACTTC. Protein: CASRRRGYNYEQYF.

V and J are TRBV6-5 and TRBJ1-5; D is unclear. This CDR3 is 12 amino acids long. In germline, CDR1 is MNHEY, CDR2 SVGAGI. V was shortened by 4 bases and J by 4 bases, with 5 bases between the two germline ends. CDR3 protein: CASSWGNQPQHF. The CDR3, as DNA: TGTGCCAGCAGTTGGGGAAATCAGCCCCAGCATTTT.

The chain links TRBV10-3 to TRBJ2-7, with D perhaps assigned TRBD1 or TRBD2 (6 bases each). The germline V and J ends were trimmed by 0 bases and 7 bases, with 13 bases remaining between them. CDR3 length: 14 residues. Germline V gives CDR1 ENHRY, CDR2 SYGVKD. For the CDR3, the DNA is TGTGCCATCAGTGAGTCTTGGGGGGCGGCTGAGCAGTACGTC. Translating it yields CAISESWGAAEQYV.

The chain links TRBV28 to TRBJ2-4; D perhaps matches TRBD2 (6 bases). The CDR3 runs 14 residues. The V gene lost 2 bases and the J gene lost 6 bases, with 11 bases spanning the gap. From germline, CDR1 is MDHEN and CDR2 SYDVKM. CDR3 protein: CASSLPGGGNIQYF. The CDR3 nucleotides read TGTGCCAGCAGTTTACCCGGGGGAGGAAACATTCAGTACTTC. Filled out from reference TRBV28 and TRBJ2-4, the complete variable domain reads DVKVTQSSRYLVKRTGEKVFLECVQDMDHENMFWYRQDPGLGLRLIYFSYDVKMKEKGDIPEGYSVSREKKERFSLILESASTNQTSMYLCASSLPGGGNIQYFGAGTRLSVL.

The genes are TRBV2 and TRBJ2-1; 7 positions agree with TRBD2. The CDR3 totals 17 residues. CDR1 is SNHLY, CDR2 FYNNEI, per germline. V dropped 4 bases and J dropped 1; count of bases not matched to a gene: 10. This chain's CDR3 is CASSVRVAGDSYNEQFF. The DNA of the CDR3 is TGTGCCAGCAGTGTAAGAGTAGCGGGCGATTCCTACAATGAGCAGTTCTTC.

The V call is TRBV5-1, the J call TRBJ1-4, with 7 bases identical to TRBD1. Losses at the gene ends were 4 bases for V and 7 bases for J; bases not matched to a gene: 7. The V gene's germline CDR1 is SGHRS and CDR2 YFSETQ. CDR3 length: 14 amino acids. CDR3 protein: CASSTRGNGEKLFF. CDR3 sequence (DNA): TGCGCCAGCAGCACCAGGGGGAACGGTGAAAAACTGTTTTTT.

The V gene is TRBV7-9, the J gene TRBJ2-7; D call uncertain. V lost 8 bases to trimming and J lost 1 base, with 12 bases between them. The germline V gene encodes CDR1 SEHNR and CDR2 FQNEAQ (reference sequence). The CDR3 is 13 residues long. This CDR3 reads CASGRLGSYEQYV. The CDR3 nucleotides are TGTGCCAGCGGGCGGCTAGGGTCCTACGAGCAGTACGTC.

The chain couples TRBV6-6 to TRBJ2-3; 10 bases map to TRBD2. Germline CDR1 and CDR2: MNHNY and SVGAGI (reference sequence). The CDR3 spans 15 residues. Trimming removed 6 bases from V and 4 bases from J; junction bases left unmatched: 7. CDR3 DNA: TGTGCCAGCAGGGGGCGAAGCGGGAGGGCAGATACGCAGTATTTT. Protein product: CASRGRSGRADTQYF.

This chain joins TRBV4-2 and TRBJ2-3, with D perhaps TRBD2 (6 bases). The V gene's germline CDR1 is LGHNA and CDR2 YNFKEQ. The CDR3 sequence is 15 residues long. Deletions cut 5 bases from V and 5 bases from J, with 17 bases between. CDR3 region: CASSYRDSYQDTQYF. DNA for the CDR3: TGTGCCAGCAGCTACCGGGACTCGTACCAAGATACGCAGTATTTT.

The rearrangement links TRBV12-2 to TRBJ2-7; the D segment call TRBD1 is taken from the table without a DNA check. TRBV12-2 is designated a pseudogene. The CDR3 is made up of 17 amino acids. The CDR3 protein is CASRKPHRTDDNYKQYV. As DNA, the CDR3 is TGTGCAAGTCGCAAGCCCCACAGGACGGATGATAACTACAAGCAGTACGTC.

The chain combines TRBV29-1 with TRBJ1-4, with 11 bases lining up with TRBD1. This CDR3 has 16 residues. Per the germline V gene, CDR1 is SQVTM and CDR2 is ANQGSEA. J gave up 0 bases and V 5 bases, and 5 bases lay outside the gene matches. CDR3 DNA sequence: TGCAGCGTTAGGGCGGGACAGGGGGCAACTAATGAAAAACTGTTTTTT. It yields the protein CSVRAGQGATNEKLFF.